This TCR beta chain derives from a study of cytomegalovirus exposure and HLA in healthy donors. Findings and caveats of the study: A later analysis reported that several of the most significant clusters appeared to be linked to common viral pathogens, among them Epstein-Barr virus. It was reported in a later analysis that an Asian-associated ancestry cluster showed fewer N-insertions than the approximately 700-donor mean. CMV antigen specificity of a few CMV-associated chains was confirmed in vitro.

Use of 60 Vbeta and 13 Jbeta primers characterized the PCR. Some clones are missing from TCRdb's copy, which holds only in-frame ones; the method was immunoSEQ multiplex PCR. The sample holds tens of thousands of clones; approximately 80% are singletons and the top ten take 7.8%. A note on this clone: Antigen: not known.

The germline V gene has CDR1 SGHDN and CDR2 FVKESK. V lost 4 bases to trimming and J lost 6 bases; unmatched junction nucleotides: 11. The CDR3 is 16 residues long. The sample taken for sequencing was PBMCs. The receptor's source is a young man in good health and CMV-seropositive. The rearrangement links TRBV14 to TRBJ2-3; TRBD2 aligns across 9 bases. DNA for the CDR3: TGTGCCAGCAGCCGTGGGACTAGCAGGAATTCGGATACGCAGTATTTT. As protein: CASSRGTSRNSDTQYF.